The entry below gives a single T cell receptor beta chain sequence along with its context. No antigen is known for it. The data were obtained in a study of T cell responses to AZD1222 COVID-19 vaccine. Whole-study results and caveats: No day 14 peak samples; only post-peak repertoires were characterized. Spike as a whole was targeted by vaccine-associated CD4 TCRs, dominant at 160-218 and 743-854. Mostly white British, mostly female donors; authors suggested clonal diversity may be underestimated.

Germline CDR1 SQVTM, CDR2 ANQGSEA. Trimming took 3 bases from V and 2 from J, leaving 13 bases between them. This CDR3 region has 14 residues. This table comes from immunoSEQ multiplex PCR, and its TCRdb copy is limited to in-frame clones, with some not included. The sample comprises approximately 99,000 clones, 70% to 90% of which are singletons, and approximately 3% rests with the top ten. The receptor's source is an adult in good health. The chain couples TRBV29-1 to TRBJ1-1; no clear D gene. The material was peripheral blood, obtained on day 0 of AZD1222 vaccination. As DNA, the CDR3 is TGCAGCGTTGAGAGGGTCCTAACTAACACTGAAGCTTTCTTT. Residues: CSVERVLTNTEAFF.